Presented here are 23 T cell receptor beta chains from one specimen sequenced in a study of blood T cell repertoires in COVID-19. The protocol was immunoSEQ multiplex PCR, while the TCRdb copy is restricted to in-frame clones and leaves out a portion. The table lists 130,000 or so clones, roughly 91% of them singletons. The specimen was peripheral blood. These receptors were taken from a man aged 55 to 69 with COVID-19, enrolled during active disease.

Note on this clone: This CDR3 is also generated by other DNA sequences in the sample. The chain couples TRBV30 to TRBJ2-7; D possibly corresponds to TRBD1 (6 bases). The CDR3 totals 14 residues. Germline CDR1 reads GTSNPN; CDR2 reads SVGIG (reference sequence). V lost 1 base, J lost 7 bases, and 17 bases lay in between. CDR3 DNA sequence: TGTGCCTGGAGTGGGACAGTGCGTCTTGGAGAGCAGTACTTC. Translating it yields CAWSGTVRLGEQYF.

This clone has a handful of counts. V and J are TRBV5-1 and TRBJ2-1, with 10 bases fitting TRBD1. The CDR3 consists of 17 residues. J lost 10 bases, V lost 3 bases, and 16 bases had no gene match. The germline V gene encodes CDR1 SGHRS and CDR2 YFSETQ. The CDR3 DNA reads TGCGCCAGCAGCTCGACCGCCGGGACAGGGGTCTTTGCCGAGCAGTTCTTC. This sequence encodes CASSSTAGTGVFAEQFF.

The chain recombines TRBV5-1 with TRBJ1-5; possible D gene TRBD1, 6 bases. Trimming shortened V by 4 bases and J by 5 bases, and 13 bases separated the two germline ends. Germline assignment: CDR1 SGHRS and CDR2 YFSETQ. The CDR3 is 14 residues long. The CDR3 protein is CASSMDSQYQPQHF. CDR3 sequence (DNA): TGCGCCAGCAGCATGGACAGTCAGTATCAGCCCCAGCATTTT.

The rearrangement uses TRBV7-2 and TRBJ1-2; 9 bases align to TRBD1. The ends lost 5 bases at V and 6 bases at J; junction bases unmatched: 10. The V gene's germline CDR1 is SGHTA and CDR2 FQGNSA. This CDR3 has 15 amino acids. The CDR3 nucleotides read TGTGCCAGCAGCGAACGGTGGGACAGGGTACATGGCTACACCTTC. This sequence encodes CASSERWDRVHGYTF. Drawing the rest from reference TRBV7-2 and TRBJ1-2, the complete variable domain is GAGVSQSPSNKVTEKGKDVELRCDPISGHTALYWYRQSLGQGLEFLIYFQGNSAPDKSGLPSDRFSAERTGGSVSTLTIQRTQQEDSAVYLCASSERWDRVHGYTFGSGTRLTVV.

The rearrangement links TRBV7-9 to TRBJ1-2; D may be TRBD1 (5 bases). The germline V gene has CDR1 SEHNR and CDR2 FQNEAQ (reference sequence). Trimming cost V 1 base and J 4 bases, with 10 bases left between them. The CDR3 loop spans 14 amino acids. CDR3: CASSLGRVSYGYTF. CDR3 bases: TGTGCCAGCAGCTTAGGCAGGGTCAGCTATGGCTACACCTTC.

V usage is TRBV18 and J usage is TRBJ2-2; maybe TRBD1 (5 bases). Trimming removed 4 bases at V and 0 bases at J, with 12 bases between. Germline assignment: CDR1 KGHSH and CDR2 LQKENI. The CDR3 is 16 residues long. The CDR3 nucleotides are TGTGCCAGCTCACATAGACAGAATTCGAACACCGGGGAGCTGTTTTTT. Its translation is CASSHRQNSNTGELFF.

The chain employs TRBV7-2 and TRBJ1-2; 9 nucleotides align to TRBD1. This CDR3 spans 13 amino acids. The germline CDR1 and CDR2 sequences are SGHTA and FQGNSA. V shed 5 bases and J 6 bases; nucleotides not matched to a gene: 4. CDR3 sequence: CASSLRDRDGYTF. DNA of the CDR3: TGTGCCAGCAGCCTCAGGGACAGGGATGGCTACACCTTC.

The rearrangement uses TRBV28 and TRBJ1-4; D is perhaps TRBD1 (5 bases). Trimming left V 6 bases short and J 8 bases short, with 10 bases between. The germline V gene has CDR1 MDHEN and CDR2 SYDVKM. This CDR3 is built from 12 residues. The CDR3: CASRETEEKLFF. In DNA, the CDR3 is TGTGCCAGCAGGGAGACAGAGGAAAAACTGTTTTTT.

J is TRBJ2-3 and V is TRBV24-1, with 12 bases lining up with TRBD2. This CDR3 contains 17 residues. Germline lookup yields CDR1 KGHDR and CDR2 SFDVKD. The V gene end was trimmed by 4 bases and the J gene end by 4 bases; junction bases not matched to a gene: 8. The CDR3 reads CATSDQSSGGAADTQYF. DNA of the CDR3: TGTGCCACCAGTGACCAGTCTAGCGGGGGGGCGGCAGATACGCAGTATTTT.

DNA of the CDR3: TGTGCCAGCAGCCCCATAGCCTACGAGCAGTACTTC. Amino acid sequence: CASSPIAYEQYF. The V call is TRBV7-2, the J call TRBJ2-7; D gene unclear. CDR1 and CDR2 (germline): SGHTA, FQGNSA. This CDR3 region has 12 residues. V was pared by 5 bases and J by 2 bases, with 7 bases between.

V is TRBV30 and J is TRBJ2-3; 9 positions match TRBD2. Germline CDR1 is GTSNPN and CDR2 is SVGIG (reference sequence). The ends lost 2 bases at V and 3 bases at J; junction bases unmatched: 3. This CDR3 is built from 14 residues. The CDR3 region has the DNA TGTGCCTGGAGTCGTCTAGCGGGGACAGATACGCAGTATTTT. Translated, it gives CAWSRLAGTDTQYF. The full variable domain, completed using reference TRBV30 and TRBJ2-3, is SQTIHQWPATLVQPVGSPLSLECTVEGTSNPNLYWYRQAAGRGLQLLFYSVGIGQISSEVPQNLSASRPQDRQFILSSKKLLLSDSGFYLCAWSRLAGTDTQYFGPGTRLTVL.

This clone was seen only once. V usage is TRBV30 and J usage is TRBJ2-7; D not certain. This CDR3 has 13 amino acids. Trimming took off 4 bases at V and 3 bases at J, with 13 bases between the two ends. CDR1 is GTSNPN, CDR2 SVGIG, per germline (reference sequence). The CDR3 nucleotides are TGTGCCTGGACCCTGGCCTCTAGCTACGAGCAGTACTTC. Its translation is CAWTLASSYEQYF.

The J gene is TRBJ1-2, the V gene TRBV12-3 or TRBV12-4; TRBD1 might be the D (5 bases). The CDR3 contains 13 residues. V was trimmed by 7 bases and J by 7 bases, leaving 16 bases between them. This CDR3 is CASTPGGDLGYTF. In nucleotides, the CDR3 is TGTGCCAGCACCCCGGGGGGGGACCTTGGCTACACCTTC.

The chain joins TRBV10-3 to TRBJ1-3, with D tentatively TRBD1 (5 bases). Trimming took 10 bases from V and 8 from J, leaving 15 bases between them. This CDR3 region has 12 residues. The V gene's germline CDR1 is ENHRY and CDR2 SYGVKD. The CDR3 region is CATQDGGYTIYF. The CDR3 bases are TGTGCCACCCAGGACGGGGGGTACACCATATATTTT.

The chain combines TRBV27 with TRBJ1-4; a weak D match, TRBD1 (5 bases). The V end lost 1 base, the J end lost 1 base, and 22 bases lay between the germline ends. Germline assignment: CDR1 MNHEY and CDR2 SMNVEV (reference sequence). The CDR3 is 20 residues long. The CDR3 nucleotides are TGTGCCAGCAGTTTATTCACGTGGGCTCGGGGCGGGGGAACTAATGAAAAACTGTTTTTT. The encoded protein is CASSLFTWARGGGTNEKLFF.

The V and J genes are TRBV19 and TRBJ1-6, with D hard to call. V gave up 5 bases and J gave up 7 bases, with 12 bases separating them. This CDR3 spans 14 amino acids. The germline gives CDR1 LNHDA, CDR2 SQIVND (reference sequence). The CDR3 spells CASSSYNGNSPLHF. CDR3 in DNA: TGTGCCAGTAGTTCTTATAATGGCAATTCACCCCTCCACTTT. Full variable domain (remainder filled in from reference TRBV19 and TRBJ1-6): DGGITQSPKYLFRKEGQNVTLSCEQNLNHDAMYWYRQDPGQGLRLIYYSQIVNDFQKGDIAEGYSVSREKKESFPLTVTSAQKNPTAFYLCASSSYNGNSPLHFGNGTRLTVT.

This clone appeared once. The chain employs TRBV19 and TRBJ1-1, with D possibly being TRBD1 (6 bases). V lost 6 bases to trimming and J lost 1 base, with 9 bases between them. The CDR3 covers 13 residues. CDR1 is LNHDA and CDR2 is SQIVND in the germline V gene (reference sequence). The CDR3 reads CASSLQGNTEAFF. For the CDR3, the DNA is TGTGCCAGTAGCCTACAGGGGAACACTGAAGCTTTCTTT.

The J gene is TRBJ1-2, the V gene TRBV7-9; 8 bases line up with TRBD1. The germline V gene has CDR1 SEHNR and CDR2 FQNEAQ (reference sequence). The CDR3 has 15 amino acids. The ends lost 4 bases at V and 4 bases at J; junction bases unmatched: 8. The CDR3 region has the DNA TGTGCCAGCAGCTCTCAGGGGGCCCTGCTCTATGGCTACACCTTC. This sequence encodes CASSSQGALLYGYTF.

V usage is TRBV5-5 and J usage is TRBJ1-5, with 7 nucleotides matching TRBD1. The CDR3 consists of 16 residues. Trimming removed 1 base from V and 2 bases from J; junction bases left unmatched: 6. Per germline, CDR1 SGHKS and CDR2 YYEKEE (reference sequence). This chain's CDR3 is CASSLSPGGRNQPQHF. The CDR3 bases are TGTGCCAGCAGCTTGTCCCCAGGGGGACGCAATCAGCCCCAGCATTTT.

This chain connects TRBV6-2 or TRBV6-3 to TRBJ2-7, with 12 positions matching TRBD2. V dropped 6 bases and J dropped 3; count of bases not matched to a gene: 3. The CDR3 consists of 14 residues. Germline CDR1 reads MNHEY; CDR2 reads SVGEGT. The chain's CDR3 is CASSRLAGDYEQYF. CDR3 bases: TGTGCCAGCAGCCGACTAGCGGGGGACTACGAGCAGTACTTC.

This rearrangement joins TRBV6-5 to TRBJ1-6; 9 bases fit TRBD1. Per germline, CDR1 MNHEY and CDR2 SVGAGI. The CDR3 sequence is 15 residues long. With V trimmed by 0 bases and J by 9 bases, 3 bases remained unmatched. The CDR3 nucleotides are TGTGCCAGCAGTTACTCGGGACAGGGCACTTCACCCCTCCACTTT. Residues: CASSYSGQGTSPLHF.

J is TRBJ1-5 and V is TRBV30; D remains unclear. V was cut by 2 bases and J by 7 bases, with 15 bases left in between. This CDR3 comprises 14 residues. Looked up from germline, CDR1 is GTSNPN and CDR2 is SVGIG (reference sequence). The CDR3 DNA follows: TGTGCCTGGAGTTTACAGAGAATATGGCAGCCCCAGCATTTT. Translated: CAWSLQRIWQPQHF.

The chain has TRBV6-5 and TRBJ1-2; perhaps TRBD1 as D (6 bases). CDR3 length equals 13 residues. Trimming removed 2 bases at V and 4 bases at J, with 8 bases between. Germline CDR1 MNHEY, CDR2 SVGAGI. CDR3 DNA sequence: TGTGCCAGCAGTTACACAGGGTTCTATGGCTACACCTTC. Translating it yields CASSYTGFYGYTF.